This TCR beta chain appears in the sequencing data of a study of cytomegalovirus exposure and HLA in healthy donors. Points from the study as a whole: TCR beta V segments were, for the most part, productive about 87% or about 30% of the time in an earlier analysis.

CDR1 MDHEN and CDR2 SYDVKM come from the germline V gene. The CDR3 length is 15 residues. Trimming removed 5 bases at V and 5 bases at J, with 19 bases between. Primers for the PCR totalled 60 Vbeta and 13 Jbeta. The repertoire was sequenced with immunoSEQ multiplex PCR; TCRdb's copy has only in-frame clones and lacks some. The sample records about 160,000 clones, approximately 81% being singletons. With regard to this clone: What it binds is unknown.

The V call is TRBV28, the J call TRBJ2-7; tentative D call: TRBD1 (7 bases). The sequencing sample was made of PBMCs. The receptor was isolated from a man younger than 40 in good health and CMV-seronegative. The CDR3: CASSIRQGGIHEQYF. DNA for the CDR3: TGTGCCAGCAGTATCCGACAGGGAGGAATCCACGAGCAGTACTTC.